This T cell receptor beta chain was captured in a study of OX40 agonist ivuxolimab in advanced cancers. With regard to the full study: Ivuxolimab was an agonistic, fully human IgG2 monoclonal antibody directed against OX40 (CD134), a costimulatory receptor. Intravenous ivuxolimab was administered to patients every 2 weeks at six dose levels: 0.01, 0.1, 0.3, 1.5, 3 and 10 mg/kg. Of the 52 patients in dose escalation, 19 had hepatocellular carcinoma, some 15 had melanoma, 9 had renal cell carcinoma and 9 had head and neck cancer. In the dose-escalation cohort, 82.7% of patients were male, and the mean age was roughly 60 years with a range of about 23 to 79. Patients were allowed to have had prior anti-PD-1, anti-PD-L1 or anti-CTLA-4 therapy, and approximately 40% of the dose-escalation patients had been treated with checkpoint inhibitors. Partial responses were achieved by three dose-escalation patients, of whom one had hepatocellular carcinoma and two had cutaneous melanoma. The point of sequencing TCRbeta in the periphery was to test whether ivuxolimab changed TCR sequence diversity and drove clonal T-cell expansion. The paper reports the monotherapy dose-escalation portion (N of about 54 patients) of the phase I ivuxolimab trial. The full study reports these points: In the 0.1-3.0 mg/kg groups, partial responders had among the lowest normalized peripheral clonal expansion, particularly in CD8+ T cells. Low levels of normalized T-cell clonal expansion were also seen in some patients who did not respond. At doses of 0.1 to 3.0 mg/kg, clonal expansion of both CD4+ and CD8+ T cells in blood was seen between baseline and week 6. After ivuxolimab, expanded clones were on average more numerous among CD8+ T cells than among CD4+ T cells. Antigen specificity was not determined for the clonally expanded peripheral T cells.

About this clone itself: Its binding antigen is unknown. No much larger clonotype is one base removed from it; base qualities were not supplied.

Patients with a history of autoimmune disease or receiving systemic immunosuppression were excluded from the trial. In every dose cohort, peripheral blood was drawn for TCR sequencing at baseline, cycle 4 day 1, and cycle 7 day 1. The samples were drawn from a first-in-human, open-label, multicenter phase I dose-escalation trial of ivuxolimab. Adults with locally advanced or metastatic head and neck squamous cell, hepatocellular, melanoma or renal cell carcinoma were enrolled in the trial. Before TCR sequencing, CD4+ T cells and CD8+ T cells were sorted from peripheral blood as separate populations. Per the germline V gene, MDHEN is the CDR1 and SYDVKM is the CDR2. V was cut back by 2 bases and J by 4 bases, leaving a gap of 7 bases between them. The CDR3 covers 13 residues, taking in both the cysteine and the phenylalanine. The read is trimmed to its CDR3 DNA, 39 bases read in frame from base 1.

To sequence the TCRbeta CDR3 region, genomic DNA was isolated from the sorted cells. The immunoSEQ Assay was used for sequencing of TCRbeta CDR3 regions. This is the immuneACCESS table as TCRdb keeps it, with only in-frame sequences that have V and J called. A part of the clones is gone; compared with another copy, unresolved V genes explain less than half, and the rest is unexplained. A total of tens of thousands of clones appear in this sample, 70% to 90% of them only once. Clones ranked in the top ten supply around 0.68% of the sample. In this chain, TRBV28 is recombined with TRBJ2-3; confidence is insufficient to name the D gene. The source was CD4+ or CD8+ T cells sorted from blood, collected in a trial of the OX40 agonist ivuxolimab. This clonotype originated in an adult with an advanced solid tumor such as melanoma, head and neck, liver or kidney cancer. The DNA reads TGTGCCAGCAGTTTACAGGCACCAGATACGCAGTATTTT. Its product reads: CASSLQAPDTQYF.